This T cell receptor beta chain was recovered during a study of patients and donors after allogeneic stem cell transplantation (dated by TCRdb to 2018 to 2020). The CDR3 contains 10 residues, cysteine and phenylalanine counted. Of the read, only the CDR3 DNA is kept; its 30 bases are in frame from base 1. Deletion took 3 bases off V and 6 bases off J, with a span of 0 bases between the germline ends. At least ten counts were recorded for this clonotype. Its antigen specificity is not known. Base qualities are missing; no much larger clone stands one base away. Library construction relied on RT-PCR. TCRdb records NextSeq 550 as the sequencer. TCRdb reworked the public reads: Q25 trimming with fastp, MiXCR clone assembly, productive beta chains retained. Identical CDR3 proteins give one entry, which carries the most common genes and DNA. This sample gives some 150,000 distinct CDR3 sequences in total; about 40% of them show up just once. Of the sample, about 50% is held by the ten largest clones.

The sequence is built from TRBV12-3 or TRBV12-4 and TRBJ2-1, with the D gene not confidently named. What was sequenced was blood, either unsorted or a sorted T cell fraction (not recorded which). The sequence was collected from a human donor who was either an allogeneic HSCT recipient or a stem cell or donor lymphocyte infusion donor (not recorded which). It is not recorded whose cells these are; they may come from a transplant donor. The CDR3 sequence is CASSFNEQFF. Read as DNA, the sequence is TGTGCCAGCAGTTTCAATGAGCAGTTCTTC.